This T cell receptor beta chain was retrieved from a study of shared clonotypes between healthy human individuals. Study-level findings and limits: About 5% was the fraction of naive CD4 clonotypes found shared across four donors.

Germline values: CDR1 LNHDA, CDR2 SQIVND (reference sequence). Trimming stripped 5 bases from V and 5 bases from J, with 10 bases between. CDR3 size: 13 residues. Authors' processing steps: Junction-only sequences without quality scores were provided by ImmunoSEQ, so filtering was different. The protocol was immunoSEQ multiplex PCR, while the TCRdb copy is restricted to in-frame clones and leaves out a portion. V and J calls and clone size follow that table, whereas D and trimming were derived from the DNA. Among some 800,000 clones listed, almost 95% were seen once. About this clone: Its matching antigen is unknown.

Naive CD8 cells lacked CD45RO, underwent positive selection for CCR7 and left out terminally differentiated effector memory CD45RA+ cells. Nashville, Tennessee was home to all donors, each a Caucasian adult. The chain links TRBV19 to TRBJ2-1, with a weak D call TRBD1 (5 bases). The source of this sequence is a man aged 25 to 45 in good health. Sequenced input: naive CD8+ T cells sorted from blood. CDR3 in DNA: TGTGCCAGTAGTTTTGGACACGACAATGAGCAGTTCTTC. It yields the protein CASSFGHDNEQFF.